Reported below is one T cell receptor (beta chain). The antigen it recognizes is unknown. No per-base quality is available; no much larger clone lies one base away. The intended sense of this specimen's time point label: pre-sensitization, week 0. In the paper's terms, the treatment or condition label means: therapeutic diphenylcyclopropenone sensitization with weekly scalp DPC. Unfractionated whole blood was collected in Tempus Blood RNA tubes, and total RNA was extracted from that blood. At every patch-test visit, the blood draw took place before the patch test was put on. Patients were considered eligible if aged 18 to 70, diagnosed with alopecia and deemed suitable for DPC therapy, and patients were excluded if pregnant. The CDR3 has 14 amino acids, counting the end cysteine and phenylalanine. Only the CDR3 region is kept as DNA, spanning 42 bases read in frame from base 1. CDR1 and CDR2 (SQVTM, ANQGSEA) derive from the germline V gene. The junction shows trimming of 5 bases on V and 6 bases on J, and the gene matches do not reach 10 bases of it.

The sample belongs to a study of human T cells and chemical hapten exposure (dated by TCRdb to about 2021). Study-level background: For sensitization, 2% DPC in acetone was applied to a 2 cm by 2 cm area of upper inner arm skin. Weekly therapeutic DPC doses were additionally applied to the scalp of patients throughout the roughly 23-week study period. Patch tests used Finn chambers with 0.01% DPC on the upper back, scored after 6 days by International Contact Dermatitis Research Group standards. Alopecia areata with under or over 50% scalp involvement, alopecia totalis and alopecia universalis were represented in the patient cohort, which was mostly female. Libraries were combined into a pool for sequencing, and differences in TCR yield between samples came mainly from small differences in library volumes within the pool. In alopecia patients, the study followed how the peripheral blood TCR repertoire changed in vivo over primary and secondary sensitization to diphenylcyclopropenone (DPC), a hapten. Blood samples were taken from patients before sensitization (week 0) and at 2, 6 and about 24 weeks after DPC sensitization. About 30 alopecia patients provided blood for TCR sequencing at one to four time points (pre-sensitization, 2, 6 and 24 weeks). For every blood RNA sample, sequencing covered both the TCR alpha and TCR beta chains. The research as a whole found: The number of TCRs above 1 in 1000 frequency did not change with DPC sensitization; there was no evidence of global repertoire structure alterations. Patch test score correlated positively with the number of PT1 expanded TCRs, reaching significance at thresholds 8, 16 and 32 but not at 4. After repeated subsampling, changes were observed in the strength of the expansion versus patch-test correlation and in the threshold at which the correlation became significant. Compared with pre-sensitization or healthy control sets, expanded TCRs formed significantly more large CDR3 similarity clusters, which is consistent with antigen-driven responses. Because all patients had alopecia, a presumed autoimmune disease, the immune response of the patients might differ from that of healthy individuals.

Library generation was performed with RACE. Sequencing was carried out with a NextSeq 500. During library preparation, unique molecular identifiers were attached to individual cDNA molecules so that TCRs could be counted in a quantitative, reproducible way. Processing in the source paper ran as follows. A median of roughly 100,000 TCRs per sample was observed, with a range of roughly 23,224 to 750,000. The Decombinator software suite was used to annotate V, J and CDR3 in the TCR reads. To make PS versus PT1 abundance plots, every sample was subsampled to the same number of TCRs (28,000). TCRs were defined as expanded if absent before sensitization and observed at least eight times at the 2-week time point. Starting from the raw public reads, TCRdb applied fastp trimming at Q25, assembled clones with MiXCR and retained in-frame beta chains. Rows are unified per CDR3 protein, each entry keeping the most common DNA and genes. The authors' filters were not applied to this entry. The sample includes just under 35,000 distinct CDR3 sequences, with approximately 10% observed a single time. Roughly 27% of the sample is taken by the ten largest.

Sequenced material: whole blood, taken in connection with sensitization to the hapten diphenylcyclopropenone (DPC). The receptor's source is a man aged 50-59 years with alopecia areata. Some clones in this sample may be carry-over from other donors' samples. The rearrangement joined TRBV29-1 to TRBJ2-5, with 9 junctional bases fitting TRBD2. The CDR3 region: CSVILASGIQTQYF. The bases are TGCAGCGTTATCCTCGCTAGCGGGATACAGACCCAGTACTTC. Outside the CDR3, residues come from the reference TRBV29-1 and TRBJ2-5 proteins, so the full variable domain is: SAVISQKPSRDICQRGTSLTIQCQVDSQVTMMFWYRQQPGQSLTLIATANQGSEATYESGFVIDKFPISRPNLTFSTLTVSNMSPEDSSIYLCSVILASGIQTQYFGPGTRLLVL.